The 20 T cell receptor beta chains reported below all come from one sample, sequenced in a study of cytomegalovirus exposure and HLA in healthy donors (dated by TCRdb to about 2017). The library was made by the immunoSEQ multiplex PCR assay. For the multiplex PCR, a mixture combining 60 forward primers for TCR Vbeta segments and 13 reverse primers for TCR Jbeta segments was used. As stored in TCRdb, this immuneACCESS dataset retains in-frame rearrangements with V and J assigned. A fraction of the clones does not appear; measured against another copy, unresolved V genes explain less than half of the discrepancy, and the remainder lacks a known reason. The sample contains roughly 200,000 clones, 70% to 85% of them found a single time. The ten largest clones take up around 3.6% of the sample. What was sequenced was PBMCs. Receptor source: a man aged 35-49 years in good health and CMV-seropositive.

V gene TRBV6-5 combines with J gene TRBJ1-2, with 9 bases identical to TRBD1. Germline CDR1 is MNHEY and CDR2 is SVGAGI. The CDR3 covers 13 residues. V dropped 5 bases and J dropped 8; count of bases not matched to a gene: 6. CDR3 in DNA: TGTGCCAGCAGTCCCCGGGACAGGGAAGGCTACACCTTC. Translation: CASSPRDREGYTF.

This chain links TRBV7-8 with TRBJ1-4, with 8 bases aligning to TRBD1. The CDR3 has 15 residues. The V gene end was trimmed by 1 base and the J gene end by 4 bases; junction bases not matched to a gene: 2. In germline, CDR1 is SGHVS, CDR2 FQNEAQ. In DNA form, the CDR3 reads TGTGCCAGCAGCTTAGGGACAGGGAGTAATGAAAAACTGTTTTTT. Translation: CASSLGTGSNEKLFF.

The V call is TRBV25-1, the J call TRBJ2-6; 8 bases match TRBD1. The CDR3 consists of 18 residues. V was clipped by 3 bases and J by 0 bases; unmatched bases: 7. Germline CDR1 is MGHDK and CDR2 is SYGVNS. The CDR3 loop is CASSDEGQVNSGANVLTF. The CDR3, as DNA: TGTGCCAGCAGTGATGAGGGACAGGTTAACTCTGGGGCCAACGTCCTGACTTTC.

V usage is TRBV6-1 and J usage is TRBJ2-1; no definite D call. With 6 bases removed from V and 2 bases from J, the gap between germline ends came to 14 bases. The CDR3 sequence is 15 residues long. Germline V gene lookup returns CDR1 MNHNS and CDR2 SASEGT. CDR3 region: CASSPGADPYNEQFF. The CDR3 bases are TGTGCCAGCAGCCCCGGTGCGGATCCCTACAATGAGCAGTTCTTC.

This CDR3 is CASSFLYEQYF. The CDR3 region has the DNA TGTGCCAGCAGCTTCCTCTACGAGCAGTACTTC. The chain couples TRBV28 to TRBJ2-7; D gene unclear. CDR3 length: 11 amino acids. Germline lookup yields CDR1 MDHEN and CDR2 SYDVKM. V gave up 6 bases and J gave up 3 bases, with 6 bases separating them.

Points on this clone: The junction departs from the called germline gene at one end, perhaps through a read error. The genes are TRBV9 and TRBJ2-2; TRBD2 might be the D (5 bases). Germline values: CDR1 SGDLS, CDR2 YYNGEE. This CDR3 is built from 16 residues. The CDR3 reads CASSAEGRANTEELFF. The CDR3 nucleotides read TGTGCCAGCAGCGCCGAGGGTAGGGCGAACACCGAGGAGCTGTTTTTT.

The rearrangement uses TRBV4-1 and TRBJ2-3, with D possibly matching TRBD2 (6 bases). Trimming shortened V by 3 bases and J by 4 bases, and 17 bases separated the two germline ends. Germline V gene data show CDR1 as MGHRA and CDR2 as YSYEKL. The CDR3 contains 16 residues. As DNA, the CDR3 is TGCGCCAGCAGCCACGTCCCGGAGGGGCGGGCAGATACGCAGTATTTT. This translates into CASSHVPEGRADTQYF.

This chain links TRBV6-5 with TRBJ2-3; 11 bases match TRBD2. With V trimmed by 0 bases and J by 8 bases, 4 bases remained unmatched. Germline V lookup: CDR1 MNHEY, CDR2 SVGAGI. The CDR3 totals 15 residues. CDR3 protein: CASSYSIAGGGTQYF. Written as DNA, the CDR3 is TGTGCCAGCAGTTACTCGATAGCGGGGGGGGGTACGCAGTATTTT.

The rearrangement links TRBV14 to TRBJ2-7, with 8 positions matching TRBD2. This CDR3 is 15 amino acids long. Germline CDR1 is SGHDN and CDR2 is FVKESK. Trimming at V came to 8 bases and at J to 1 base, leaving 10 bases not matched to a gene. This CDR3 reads CASGPTSGVSYEQYF. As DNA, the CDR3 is TGTGCCAGCGGGCCTACTAGCGGAGTGTCCTACGAGCAGTACTTC.

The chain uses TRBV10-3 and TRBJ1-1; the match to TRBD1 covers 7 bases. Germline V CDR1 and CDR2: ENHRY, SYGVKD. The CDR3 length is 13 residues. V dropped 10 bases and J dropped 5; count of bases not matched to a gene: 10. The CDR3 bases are TGTGCCAGCAGCCTGCAGGGGGGAACTGAAGCTTTCTTT. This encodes CASSLQGGTEAFF.

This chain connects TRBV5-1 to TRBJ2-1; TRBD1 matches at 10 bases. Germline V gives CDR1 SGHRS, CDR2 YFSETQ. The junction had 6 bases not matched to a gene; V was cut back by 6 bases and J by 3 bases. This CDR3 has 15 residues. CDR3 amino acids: CASNPTGGFYNEQFF. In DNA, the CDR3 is TGCGCCAGCAACCCGACAGGGGGCTTCTACAATGAGCAGTTCTTC.

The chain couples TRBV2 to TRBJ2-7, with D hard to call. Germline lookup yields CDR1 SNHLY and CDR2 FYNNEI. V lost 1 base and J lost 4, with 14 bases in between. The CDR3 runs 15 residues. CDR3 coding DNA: TGTGCCAGCAGTGAAGAAGATTTTACAGTTTACGAGCAGTACTTC. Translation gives CASSEEDFTVYEQYF.

In DNA form, the CDR3 reads TGCAGCGTTGAAGATGACCATCGCGGCTGGTCGATGGGCTACACCTTC. Translation: CSVEDDHRGWSMGYTF. This chain joins TRBV29-1 and TRBJ1-2; D not certain. Germline V gene data show CDR1 as SQVTM and CDR2 as ANQGSEA. The CDR3 has 16 residues. Trimming shortened V by 0 bases and J by 8 bases, and 22 bases separated the two germline ends.

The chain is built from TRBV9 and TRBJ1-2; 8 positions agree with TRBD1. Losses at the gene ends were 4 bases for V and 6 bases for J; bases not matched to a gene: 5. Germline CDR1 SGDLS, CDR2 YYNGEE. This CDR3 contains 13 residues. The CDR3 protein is CASSLDRGDGYTF. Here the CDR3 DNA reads TGTGCCAGCAGCTTAGACAGGGGAGATGGCTACACCTTC.

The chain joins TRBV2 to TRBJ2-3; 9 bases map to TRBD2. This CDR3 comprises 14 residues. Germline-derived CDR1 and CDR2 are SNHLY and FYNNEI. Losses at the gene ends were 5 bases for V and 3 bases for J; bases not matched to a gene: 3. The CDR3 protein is CASSSSGGTDTQYF. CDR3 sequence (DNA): TGTGCCAGCAGTTCAAGCGGGGGGACAGATACGCAGTATTTT.

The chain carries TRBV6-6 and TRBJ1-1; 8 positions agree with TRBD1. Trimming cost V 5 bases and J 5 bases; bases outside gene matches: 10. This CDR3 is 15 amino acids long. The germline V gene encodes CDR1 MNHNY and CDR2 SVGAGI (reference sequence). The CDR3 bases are TGTGCCAGCAGTAAGACCGGGACAGGCGGGACTGAAGCTTTCTTT. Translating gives CASSKTGTGGTEAFF.

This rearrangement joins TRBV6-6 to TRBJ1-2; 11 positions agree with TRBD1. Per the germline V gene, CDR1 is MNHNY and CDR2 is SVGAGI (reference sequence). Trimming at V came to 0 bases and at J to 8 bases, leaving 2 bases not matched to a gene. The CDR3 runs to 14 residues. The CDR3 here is CASSYSGQGGGYTF. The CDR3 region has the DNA TGTGCCAGCAGTTACTCGGGACAGGGGGGGGGCTACACCTTC.

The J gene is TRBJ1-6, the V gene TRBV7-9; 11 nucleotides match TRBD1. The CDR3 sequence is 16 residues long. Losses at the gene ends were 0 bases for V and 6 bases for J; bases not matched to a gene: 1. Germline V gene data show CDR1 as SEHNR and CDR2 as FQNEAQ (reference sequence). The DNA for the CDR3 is TGTGCCAGCAGCTTAGCGGGACAGGGGGGTAATTCACCCCTCCACTTT. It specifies CASSLAGQGGNSPLHF.

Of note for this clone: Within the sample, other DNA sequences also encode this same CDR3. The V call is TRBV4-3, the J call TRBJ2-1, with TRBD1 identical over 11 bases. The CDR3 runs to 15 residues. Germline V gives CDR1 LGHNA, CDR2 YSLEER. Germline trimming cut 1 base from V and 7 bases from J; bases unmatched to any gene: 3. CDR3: CASSQGTGGGNEQFF. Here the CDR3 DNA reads TGCGCCAGCAGCCAAGGGACAGGGGGCGGGAATGAGCAGTTCTTC.

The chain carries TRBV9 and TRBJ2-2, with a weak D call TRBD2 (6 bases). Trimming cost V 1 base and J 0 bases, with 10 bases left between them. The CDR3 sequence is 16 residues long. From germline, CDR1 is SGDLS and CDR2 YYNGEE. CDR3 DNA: TGTGCCAGCAGCGTACTAGCGAACGCGAACACCGGGGAGCTGTTTTTT. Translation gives CASSVLANANTGELFF.